This T cell receptor (beta chain) emerged from a study of shared clonotypes between healthy human individuals. Study summary: Researchers drew samples from two women and a few men aged 18 to 49.

The CDR3 loop spans 14 amino acids. CDR1 is MDHEN and CDR2 is SYDVKM in the germline V gene. V was clipped by 6 bases and J by 5 bases, with 13 bases between them. In unsorted samples, genomic DNA was obtained using around 100 million PBMCs. Sequenced by immunoSEQ multiplex PCR; TCRdb stores in-frame clones only, minus some. The sample yields about 490,000 clones, 75% to 85% seen once. The V call is TRBV28, the J call TRBJ2-2; tentatively, D is TRBD2 (6 bases). What was sequenced was PBMCs. The sequence came from a middle-aged woman in good health. Some clones in this sample may be carry-over from other donors' samples. In DNA, the CDR3 is TGTGCCAGCAGACCCGGGACTCCAACCGGGGAGCTGTTTTTT. This gives the protein CASRPGTPTGELFF.